Each of the 11 T cell receptor beta chains below was sequenced from the same sample in a study of cytomegalovirus exposure and HLA in healthy donors. PCR used 60 Vbeta primers and 13 Jbeta primers. Using immunoSEQ multiplex PCR, the repertoire was profiled, and TCRdb retains in-frame clones only, with some absent. Of about 130,000 clones listed, more than 70% are singletons. Sequencing was carried out using PBMCs. The receptors here all came from a human donor in good health.

The DNA of the CDR3 is TGTGCCAGCAGTTACAACGGGGTGGAGGGTGAAAAACTGTTTTTT. Translated, it gives CASSYNGVEGEKLFF. V gene TRBV6-5 combines with J gene TRBJ1-4; unclear D gene. Trimming removed 2 bases from V and 7 bases from J, with 14 bases in between. This CDR3 is 15 amino acids long. CDR1 and CDR2 from the germline V gene are MNHEY and SVGAGI.

The rearrangement links TRBV11-2 to TRBJ1-2, with D perhaps matching TRBD1 (5 bases). The CDR3 length is 12 residues. CDR1 is SGHAT and CDR2 is FQNNGV in the germline V gene. V was clipped by 8 bases and J by 4 bases, with 11 bases between them. In DNA form, the CDR3 reads TGTGCCAGCGGGTCTAGGGGCTATGGCTACACCTTC. This encodes CASGSRGYGYTF.

This clone was detected only once. The chain combines TRBV5-1 with TRBJ2-3, with unresolved D. Looked up from germline, CDR1 is SGHRS and CDR2 is YFSETQ. This CDR3 is built from 15 residues. V was pared by 2 bases and J by 3 bases, with 13 bases between. The CDR3 coding sequence is TGCGCCAGCAGCTTTCGGGTAATGGGTACAGATACGCAGTATTTT. Its translation is CASSFRVMGTDTQYF.

As for this clone: Germline is not matched at one junction end, which may reflect a read error. This chain uses TRBV7-9 with TRBJ1-1; no clear D. This CDR3 has 12 amino acids. In germline, CDR1 is SEHNR, CDR2 FQNEAQ (reference sequence). CDR3 nucleotides: TGTTCCAGCAGCTTCCCGGGGACTGAAGCTTTCTTT. It translates to CSSSFPGTEAFF.

CDR3 loop: CASSLDLDEQYF. The CDR3, as DNA: TGCGCCAGCAGCTTAGACTTGGACGAGCAGTACTTC. The chain joins TRBV5-1 to TRBJ2-7; D call uncertain. V lost 2 bases and J lost 5, with 8 bases in between. The CDR3 consists of 12 residues. CDR1 is SGHRS, CDR2 YFSETQ, per germline.

This clone was seen once. J is TRBJ2-1 and V is TRBV4-1, with D possibly matching TRBD1 (7 bases). V was clipped by 0 bases and J by 3 bases, with 18 bases between them. This CDR3 spans 18 amino acids. From germline, CDR1 is MGHRA and CDR2 YSYEKL. The CDR3 DNA sequence: TGCGCCAGCAGCCAAGAAAGGGCAGGGGGGCTTCTCTACAATGAGCAGTTCTTC. Translation gives CASSQERAGGLLYNEQFF.

The chain carries TRBV7-9 and TRBJ1-4; tentatively, D is TRBD1 (5 bases). CDR1 and CDR2 (germline): SEHNR, FQNEAQ (reference sequence). This CDR3 has 14 residues. The ends were cut back, 4 bases at V and 7 bases at J, with 13 bases in the middle. The CDR3 nucleotides read TGTGCCAGCAGCTCGGGACGGGAGATTGAAAAACTGTTTTTT. It encodes CASSSGREIEKLFF. Supplemented by reference TRBV7-9 and TRBJ1-4, the full variable domain reads DTGVSQNPRHKITKRGQNVTFRCDPISEHNRLYWYRQTLGQGPEFLTYFQNEAQLEKSRLLSDRFSAERPKGSFSTLEIQRTEQGDSAMYLCASSSGREIEKLFFGSGTQLSVL.

The CDR3 DNA reads TGCGCCAGCAGCCAAGATGATGTCACAGTAACGGATACGCAGTATTTT. Translating it yields CASSQDDVTVTDTQYF. The gene calls are TRBV4-3 and TRBJ2-3; D gene uncertain. With 0 bases removed from V and 6 bases from J, the gap between germline ends came to 16 bases. Germline V gene lookup returns CDR1 LGHNA and CDR2 YSLEER. CDR3 length: 16 residues.

CDR3 amino acids: CASSLTVGRGSTDTQYF. In nucleotides, the CDR3 is TGTGCCAGCAGCTTAACGGTTGGGCGGGGGAGCACAGATACGCAGTATTTT. J is TRBJ2-3 and V is TRBV7-3; TRBD2 matches at 7 bases. CDR1 is SGHTA, CDR2 FQGTGA, per germline. The CDR3 contains 17 residues. V shed 0 bases, J shed 0 bases, and the junction held 6 bases outside the gene matches.

The rearrangement joins TRBV2 to TRBJ1-6; possibly TRBD1 for D (5 bases). V lost 2 bases, J lost 9 bases, and 11 bases lay in between. Germline V gene data show CDR1 as SNHLY and CDR2 as FYNNEI. CDR3 length: 14 amino acids. This CDR3 is CASSERGIGSPLHF. In DNA form, the CDR3 reads TGTGCCAGCAGTGAAAGGGGAATCGGTTCACCCCTCCACTTT.

The V call is TRBV4-1, the J call TRBJ2-3; 9 bases agree with TRBD2. Germline V gene data show CDR1 as MGHRA and CDR2 as YSYEKL. The CDR3 totals 19 residues. V shed 0 bases and J 0 bases; nucleotides not matched to a gene: 10. The CDR3 DNA sequence: TGCGCCAGCAGCCAAGAAGGCGGTAGCGGGGGTGCTAGCACAGATACGCAGTATTTT. Translation gives CASSQEGGSGGASTDTQYF.